This T cell receptor beta chain was captured in a study of blood T cell repertoires in COVID-19. Original methodology: Cell counts per sample came from amplifying reference gene primers. Sequenced by immunoSEQ multiplex PCR; TCRdb stores in-frame clones only, minus some. That table gives V, J and clone size, and the DNA gave D and trimming. Altogether 250,000 to 300,000 clones are present, about 86% being singletons, with the ten largest covering roughly 4%. Input material: peripheral blood. This TCR came from a man aged 18 to 29 with active or convalescent COVID-19.

CDR3 coding DNA: TGTGCCAGCAGTCAATCGGGACTGCCAGAGACCCAGTACTTC. It yields the protein CASSQSGLPETQYF. This rearrangement joins TRBV7-9 to TRBJ2-5, with TRBD2 as a possible D gene (6 bases). This CDR3 comprises 14 residues. The germline gives CDR1 SEHNR, CDR2 FQNEAQ (reference sequence). The V gene lost 6 bases and the J gene lost 4 bases, with 15 bases spanning the gap.